The T cell receptor (beta chain) described here comes from a study of Ad26.COV2.S vaccination and SARS-CoV-2 variants (TCRdb year 2021). Background on the whole study: Vaccine-arm donors were drawn from COV1001, a multicentre, randomized, double-blind, placebo-controlled phase I-IIa trial of Ad26.COV2.S in healthy adults. Investigators remained blinded to trial group allocation during experiments and outcome assessment. Ad26.COV2.S was administered intramuscularly at 5 x 10^10 or 1 x 10^11 viral particles, either as a single shot or as two shots given 56 days apart. Trial participants were randomized into five groups of five, in which low-dose or high-dose Ad26.COV2.S was given once or twice, or placebo was given on both occasions. A total of 32 samples were included in the TCR-sequenced set, comprising roughly 20 Ad26.COV2.S vaccine recipients, 5 placebo recipients and 8 SARS-CoV-2 convalescent individuals. TCRbeta repertoire sequencing was used to assess the specificity and breadth of SARS-CoV-2-reactive T cell receptors after Ad26.COV2.S vaccination. Findings and caveats that apply to the study as a whole: According to the authors, total T cell responses may have been underestimated by the TCR breadth and depth analyses. The study was not powered to compare responses between vaccine doses or regimens. Spike-specific TCR breadth was higher in Ad26.COV2.S recipients than in placebo recipients (P = 0.0014). After vaccination, substantial breadth of spike-specific CD8+ and CD4+ T cell responses was reported. Vaccine and placebo recipients had comparable non-spike TCR breadth, which fits with the vaccine containing only spike.

Concerning this clone: It lacks a known antigen. The record has no base qualities; no much larger clone is one base away.

This specimen's treatment or condition label, interpreted: roughly 18 received Ad26.COV2.S at low or high dose, single or two shots; roughly 5 received placebo; per-sample allocation not given. For vaccine and placebo recipients, the sequenced repertoires came from samples collected on day 63 after the first injection. In Cohort 1b, more than 20 adults aged 18-55 years were enrolled at a single site in Boston, USA, between 29 July and 7 August 2020. As a vaccine, Ad26.COV2.S was a replication-incompetent adenovirus type 26 vector that expressed a prefusion-stabilized SARS-CoV-2 spike protein derived from the original Wuhan strain. TCRbeta CDR3 regions were sequenced with the immunoSEQ Assay. After extraction, genomic DNA underwent amplification by bias-controlled multiplex PCR, followed by high-throughput sequencing. On the authors' methods: To quantify the absolute abundance of every unique TCRbeta CDR3 region, sequences were collapsed and filtered. Usable DNA was measured by amplifying reference genes present in all nucleated cells, and TCRbeta template counts were normalized to that usable DNA to estimate T cell fraction. Repertoire TCRs were annotated as SARS-CoV-2-specific when V gene, CDR3 amino acid sequence and J gene were exactly matched to a known reactive TCR set. The reference SARS-CoV-2 TCR set came from MIRA and was filtered for enrichment in COVID-19-positive ImmuneCODE repertoires, removing public or cross-reactive TCRs. Using the MIRA antigens, annotated TCRs were further analysed by specific ORF or by position within an ORF. Breadth was defined as annotated unique rearrangements over total unique productive rearrangements; depth was the summed frequency of those rearrangements. Two-sided Wilcoxon rank-sum tests were applied when comparing TCR breadth between groups. TCRdb retrieved this table from immuneACCESS and kept in-frame rearrangements only. Not all clones are present; in checked studies, unresolved V genes account for under half, and no reason is known for the remainder. V and J calls and clone size are given by that table; D and trimming were obtained from the DNA. The sample table lists around 340,000 clones, about 89% of them with a count of one. The leading ten clones occupy approximately 5% of the sample.

A distance of 11 bases separates the germline ends of V and J, which lose 1 base and 7 bases respectively. Looking up the germline V gene yields CDR1 SGHRS and CDR2 YFSETQ. The CDR3 numbers 14 residues from cysteine through phenylalanine. The entry retains the CDR3 DNA only, 42 bases that are in frame from base 1. Recombination linked TRBV5-1 to TRBJ1-4, and TRBD1 may be the D gene, going by 5 matching bases. The source material was peripheral blood, sampled in a trial of Ad26.COV2.S vaccine versus placebo. The source of this sequence is a person aged 18-60 years who received the Ad26.COV2.S COVID-19 vaccine or a placebo. The nucleotides are TGCGCCAGCAGCTTGAAGGGGCAAGGTGAAAAACTGTTTTTT. This gives the protein CASSLKGQGEKLFF.